The 5 T cell receptor beta chains below come from one sample, sequenced in a study of blood T cell repertoires in COVID-19. The data were produced by immunoSEQ multiplex PCR, yet TCRdb's version contains in-frame clones alone and is incomplete. Among hundreds of thousands of clones listed, roughly 90% were seen once. Specimen: peripheral blood. These receptors came from a woman between 25 and 40 years old with active or convalescent COVID-19.

The chain combines TRBV5-1 with TRBJ1-1; weak D call: TRBD1 (6 bases). V lost 5 bases and J 5 bases, leaving 22 bases between the germline ends. There are 16 residues in the CDR3. Germline V gene sequence: CDR1 SGHRS, CDR2 YFSETQ. Here the CDR3 reads CASSGFGKGVETEAFF. As DNA, the CDR3 is TGCGCCAGCAGTGGCTTCGGGAAGGGGGTAGAAACTGAAGCTTTCTTT.

This chain links TRBV27 with TRBJ1-1; the D gene is possibly TRBD1 (5 bases). From germline, CDR1 is MNHEY and CDR2 SMNVEV (reference sequence). The CDR3 runs to 15 residues. Between the trimmed V and J ends, which lost 5 bases and 4 bases, there was a span of 17 bases. The CDR3 spells CASSPFGEGRTEAFF. In DNA form, the CDR3 reads TGTGCCAGCAGTCCCTTTGGGGAGGGACGCACTGAAGCTTTCTTT.

This chain joins TRBV2 and TRBJ1-6, with 7 bases that match TRBD1. J was trimmed by 0 bases and V by 8 bases; bases with no gene match: 4. Germline V gene sequence: CDR1 SNHLY, CDR2 FYNNEI. The CDR3 length is 15 residues. DNA of the CDR3: TGTGCCAGCCAGGGACAGAGCTCCTATAATTCACCCCTCCACTTT. It yields the protein CASQGQSSYNSPLHF.

Of note for this clone: Other DNA sequences within the sample encode an identical CDR3. The V call is TRBV10-1, the J call TRBJ1-1; 7 positions agree with TRBD1. The CDR3 contains 14 residues. Germline loops: CDR1 WNHNN, CDR2 SYGVQD (reference sequence). V lost 5 bases, J lost 1 base, and 4 bases stayed unmatched. This CDR3 reads CASSPGTANTEAFF. The CDR3 DNA reads as TGCGCCAGCAGTCCCGGGACAGCGAACACTGAAGCTTTCTTT.

The CDR3 here is CASSARGSNEKLFF. The CDR3 nucleotides read TGTGCCAGCAGCGCACGAGGTTCTAATGAAAAACTGTTTTTT. The rearrangement joins TRBV7-6 to TRBJ1-4; no firm D call. Germline V CDR1 and CDR2: SGHVS, FNYEAQ. The CDR3 extends over 14 amino acids. Trimming removed 5 bases from V and 3 bases from J, with 10 bases in between.